The rows below give T cell receptor beta chains drawn from one sample of a study of T cells expressing NK-cell markers. For each CDR3 protein, TCRdb gives one entry from its re-call of the 5' RACE reads, without DNA. This repertoire includes 350,000 to 500,000 distinct CDR3 sequences. The specimen was blood T cells: a sorted CD56 or NKG2C T cell subset, CD4+ or CD8+ T cells, or bulk PBMC T cells (not recorded which). These TCRs come from a woman aged 18 to 75 in good health. Both conserved end residues are part of each CDR3.

j_gene	v_gene	CDR3aa
TRBJ2-4	TRBV5-5	CASSLGGQGAWNIQYF
TRBJ1-5	TRBV4-2	CASSQEWRGGQPQHF
TRBJ1-6	TRBV5-4	CASSLTDARNSPLHF
TRBJ2-2	TRBV20-1	CSARVPGTNTGELFF
TRBJ1-2	TRBV20-1	CGGLALGNYGYTF
TRBJ2-1	TRBV7-2	CASSLKTGGFVEQFF
TRBJ2-7	TRBV6-5	CASSYPGQGATYEQYF
TRBJ2-4	TRBV9	CASSVVELAKNIQYF
TRBJ2-3	TRBV11-2	CASSLFPDTQYF
TRBJ1-2	TRBV3-1	CASSQRGTNYGYTF
TRBJ1-2	TRBV18	CASSPGRSVNYGYTF
TRBJ1-1	TRBV7-2	CASSSAVANTEAFF
TRBJ2-1	TRBV7-2	CASSKTSGGYNEQFF
TRBJ2-1	TRBV27	CASSFYPGLGDNEQFF
TRBJ1-1	TRBV27	CASRKASGGNTEAFF
TRBJ2-5	TRBV11-1	CASSLNQRESGETQYF
TRBJ2-3	TRBV5-1	CASSLSGTGGTDTQYF
TRBJ2-1	TRBV4-1	CASSQAPGTSGRDNEQFF
TRBJ1-1	TRBV12-3/TRBV12-4	CASRLDRARHTEAFF
TRBJ2-2	TRBV3-1	CASSPYANTGELFF
TRBJ2-3	TRBV10-3	CAISGGTDTQYF
TRBJ2-7	TRBV6-1	CASNRGLAGLSYEQYF
TRBJ2-2	TRBV12-3/TRBV12-4	CASSRDSTGELFF
TRBJ1-2	TRBV14	CASSLLQGADYGYTF
TRBJ1-1	TRBV19	CASSAQGNTEAFF
TRBJ2-1	TRBV7-2	CASSLRELYNEQFF
TRBJ2-1	TRBV3-1	CASSITSGGYNEQFF
TRBJ1-1	TRBV13	CASSFGQGDAEAFF
TRBJ1-2	TRBV12-3/TRBV12-4	CASSTWDRLSPTF
TRBJ2-1	TRBV7-1	CASSSGTSGTFEQFF
TRBJ2-7	TRBV12-3/TRBV12-4	CASSFDSSYEQYF
TRBJ2-1	TRBV12-3/TRBV12-4	CASSSGSFYNEQFF
TRBJ1-2	TRBV20-1	CSARELRGQNYGYTF
TRBJ2-7	TRBV5-1	CASSFGLSYEQYF
TRBJ2-1	TRBV5-1	CASSPERAYNEQFF
TRBJ2-3	TRBV10-3	CAISEGRDTDTQYF
TRBJ1-2	TRBV4-3	CASSQVWGENYGYTF
TRBJ1-1	TRBV12-3/TRBV12-4	CASSRGAGVSYTEAFF
TRBJ1-4	TRBV6-1	CASSKPRQETNEKLFF
TRBJ2-3	TRBV12-3/TRBV12-4	CASRPSAGDTQYF
TRBJ2-2	TRBV12-3/TRBV12-4	CASRGSLAAITGELFF
TRBJ2-5	TRBV19	CASSTFLGQETQYF
TRBJ2-1	TRBV20-1	CSASEILGAGNYNEQFF
TRBJ2-3	TRBV5-1	CASSAAAGGADTQYF
TRBJ2-3	TRBV24-1	CATRDTDTQYF
TRBJ1-1	TRBV7-9	CASSLESRNTEAFF
TRBJ2-3	TRBV4-1	CASSEVRGSTDTQYF
TRBJ2-3	TRBV12-3/TRBV12-4	CASSLADTDTQYF
TRBJ2-1	TRBV5-4	CASSLERGGRTSEQFF
TRBJ2-2	TRBV6-5	CASSYLINDPGLAPGELFF